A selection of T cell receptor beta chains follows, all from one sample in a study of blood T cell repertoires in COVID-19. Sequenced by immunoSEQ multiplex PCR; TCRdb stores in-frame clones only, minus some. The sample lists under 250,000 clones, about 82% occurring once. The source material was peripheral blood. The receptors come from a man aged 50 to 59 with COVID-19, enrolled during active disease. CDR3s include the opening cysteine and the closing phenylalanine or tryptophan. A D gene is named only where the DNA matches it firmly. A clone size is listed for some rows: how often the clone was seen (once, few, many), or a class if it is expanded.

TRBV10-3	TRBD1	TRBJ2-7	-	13	TGTGCCATCAGTGGAGACAGGGGCTACGAGCAGTACTTC	CAISGDRGYEQYF
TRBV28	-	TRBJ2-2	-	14	TGTGCCACTAAGCGGACCGGGGGATCCGGGGAGCTGTTTTTT	CATKRTGGSGELFF
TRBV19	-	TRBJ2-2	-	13	TGTGCCTTGCGGGGGCCGGGGACCGGGGAGCTGTTTTTT	CALRGPGTGELFF
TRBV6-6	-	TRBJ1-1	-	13	TGTGCCAGCAGCCGAGGGAGTATCGCTGAAGCTTTCTTT	CASSRGSIAEAFF
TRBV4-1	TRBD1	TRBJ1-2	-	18	TGCGCCAGCAGCCAAGATCGACAGGGAGCTTCAAGAAATTATGGCTACACCTTC	CASSQDRQGASRNYGYTF
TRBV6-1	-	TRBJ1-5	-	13	TGTGCCAGCAGTGACCCGGGGTTTACATCCCAGCATTTT	CASSDPGFTSQHF
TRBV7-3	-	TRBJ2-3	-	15	TGTGCCAGCAGCGCCACGAGGCAGGGTACGGATACGCAGTATTTT	CASSATRQGTDTQYF
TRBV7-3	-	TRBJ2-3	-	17	TGTGCCAGCAGCAAAACCGGGACTCGGGGCCCGGGTGATACGCAGTATTTT	CASSKTGTRGPGDTQYF
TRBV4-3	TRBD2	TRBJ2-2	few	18	TGCGCCAGCAGCCAGACTAGCGGGGGCGCCCCTGGCACCGGGGAGCTGTTTTTT	CASSQTSGGAPGTGELFF
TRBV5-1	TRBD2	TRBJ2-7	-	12	TGCGCCAGCAGCTTAACGGGGGGCGAGCAGTACTTC	CASSLTGGEQYF
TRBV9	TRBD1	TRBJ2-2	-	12	TGTGCCAGCAGCGGACAGGGCGGGGAGCTGTTTTTT	CASSGQGGELFF
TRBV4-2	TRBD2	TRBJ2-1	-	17	TGTGCCAGCAGCCAACAGGAGGGACTAGTCTACGGAGATGAGCAGTTCTTC	CASSQQEGLVYGDEQFF
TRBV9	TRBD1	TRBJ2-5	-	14	TGTGCCAGCAGCGCAGGACAGGGGACGAAGACCCAGTACTTC	CASSAGQGTKTQYF
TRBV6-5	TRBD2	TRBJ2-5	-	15	TGTGCCAGCAGATTAGCGGGGGAGCTCCAAGAGACCCAGTACTTC	CASRLAGELQETQYF
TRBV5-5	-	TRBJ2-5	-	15	TGTGCCAGCAGCTTGAATAGCCTGACTCAAGAGACCCAGTACTTC	CASSLNSLTQETQYF
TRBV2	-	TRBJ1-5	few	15	TGTGCCAGCAGTGTCTTAGGGGTTCAGAATCAGCCCCAGCATTTT	CASSVLGVQNQPQHF
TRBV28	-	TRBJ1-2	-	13	TGTGCCAGCAGTCGGACAGTTTTTTATGGCTACACCTTC	CASSRTVFYGYTF
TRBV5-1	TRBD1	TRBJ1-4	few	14	TGCGCCAGCAGTGCGACAGGGAAAAATGAAAAACTGTTTTTT	CASSATGKNEKLFF
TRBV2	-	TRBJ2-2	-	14	TGTGCCAGCAGTGAAGTGAAGAGAACCGGGGAGCTGTTTTTT	CASSEVKRTGELFF
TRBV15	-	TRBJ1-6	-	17	TGTGCCACCAGCAGAGATCCACGAACAACAGGAAATTCACCCCTCCACTTT	CATSRDPRTTGNSPLHF
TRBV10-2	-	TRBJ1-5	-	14	TGCGCCAGCAGTGAGACAGTTAGCAATCAGCCCCAGCATTTT	CASSETVSNQPQHF
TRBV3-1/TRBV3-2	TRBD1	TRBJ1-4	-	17	TGTGCCAGCAGCCAAGCAGGTCGGCAGGGGGGAATAGAAAAACTGTTTTTT	CASSQAGRQGGIEKLFF
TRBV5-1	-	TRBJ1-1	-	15	TGCGCCAGCAGCTCCGCCATACGGGGGAACACTGAAGCTTTCTTT	CASSSAIRGNTEAFF
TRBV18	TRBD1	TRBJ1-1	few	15	TGTGCCAGCTCACCACAAACAGGGGTGAACACTGAAGCTTTCTTT	CASSPQTGVNTEAFF
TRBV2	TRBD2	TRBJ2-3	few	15	TGTGCCAGCAGATTGACTAGCGGGAGCACAGATACGCAGTATTTT	CASRLTSGSTDTQYF
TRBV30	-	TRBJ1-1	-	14	TGTGCCTGGACCTCGGGACTGATGAACACTGAAGCTTTCTTT	CAWTSGLMNTEAFF
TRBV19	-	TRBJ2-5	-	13	TGTGCCAGTAGTATCGAGCGCGGGGAGACCCAGTACTTC	CASSIERGETQYF
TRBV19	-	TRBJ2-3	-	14	TGTGCCAGTAGTGAGGGTTCAGATACAGATACGCAGTATTTT	CASSEGSDTDTQYF
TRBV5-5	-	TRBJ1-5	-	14	TGTGCCAGCAGCTTGGGGCCGAGCGTTCAGCCCCAGCATTTT	CASSLGPSVQPQHF
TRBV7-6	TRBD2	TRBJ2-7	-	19	TGTGCCAGCAGCTTAGCAGGGCTAGCGGGGGGGCCGAACTCCTACGAGCAGTACTTC	CASSLAGLAGGPNSYEQYF
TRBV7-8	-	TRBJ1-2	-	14	TGTGCCAGCAGCCCGATGGGACTGAACTATGGCTACACCTTC	CASSPMGLNYGYTF
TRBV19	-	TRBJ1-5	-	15	TGTGCCAGTAGTCCTGGGAGGGGGTCGATTCAGCCCCAGCATTTT	CASSPGRGSIQPQHF
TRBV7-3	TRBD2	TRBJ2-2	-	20	TGTGCCAGCAGCCTAAAGGTGGGACTAGCGGGGGAGATTAACACCGGGGAGCTGTTTTTT	CASSLKVGLAGEINTGELFF
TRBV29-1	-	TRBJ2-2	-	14	TGCAGCGTTAGCCGGACAGCGAACACCGGGGAGCTGTTTTTT	CSVSRTANTGELFF
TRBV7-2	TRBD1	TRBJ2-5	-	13	TGTGCCAGCAGCCAGGGACAGCTGGAGACCCAGTACTTC	CASSQGQLETQYF
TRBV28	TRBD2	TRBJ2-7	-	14	TGTGCCAGCATCGGACTAGCGGGGTCGTACGAGCAGTACTTC	CASIGLAGSYEQYF
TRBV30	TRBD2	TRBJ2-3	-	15	TGTGCCTGGAGTCCCGGGGGGGCAATAACAGATACGCAGTATTTT	CAWSPGGAITDTQYF
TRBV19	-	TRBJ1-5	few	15	TGTGCCAGTAGTATTCTCAGGGACTCAAATCAGCCCCAGCATTTT	CASSILRDSNQPQHF
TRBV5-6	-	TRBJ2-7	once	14	TGTGCCAGCAGCTTGGGGGGGCCATCCTACGGGCAGTACTTC	CASSLGGPSYGQYF
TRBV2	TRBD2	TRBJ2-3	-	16	TGTGCCAGCAGTCTCAACAGCGGGGGAACCACAGATACGCAGTATTTT	CASSLNSGGTTDTQYF
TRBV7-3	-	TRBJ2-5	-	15	TGTGCCAGCAGCCCTCGAGGACACTACAAGGAGACCCAGTACTTC	CASSPRGHYKETQYF
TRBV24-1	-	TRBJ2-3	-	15	TGTGCCACCAGTGATTTAAGGGCGGGCCCAGATACGCAGTATTTT	CATSDLRAGPDTQYF
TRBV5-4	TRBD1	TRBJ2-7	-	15	TGTGCCAGCAGCACTAAGGGACAGGGGGCTTTCGAGCAGTACTTC	CASSTKGQGAFEQYF
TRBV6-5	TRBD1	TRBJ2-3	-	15	TGTGCCAGCAGGCCCCGGGACAGGGGGACAGATACGCAGTATTTT	CASRPRDRGTDTQYF
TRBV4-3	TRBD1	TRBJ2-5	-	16	TGCGCCAGCAGCCAACACCCGGGACAGGGGGGGGAGACCCAGTACTTC	CASSQHPGQGGETQYF
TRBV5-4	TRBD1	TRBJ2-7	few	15	TGTGCCAGCAGCTTTGGCAGGGGGTCCCCCTACGAGCAGTACTTC	CASSFGRGSPYEQYF
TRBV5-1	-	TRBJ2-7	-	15	TGCGCCAGCAGCTTGTCGGGTCAGGGGTACGGTGAGCAGTACTTC	CASSLSGQGYGEQYF
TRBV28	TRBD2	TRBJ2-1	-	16	TGTGCCAGCAGGAAGGATATAGCGGGGGAAAACAATGAGCAGTTCTTC	CASRKDIAGENNEQFF